This T cell receptor beta chain was recovered during a study of cytomegalovirus exposure and HLA in healthy donors (dated 2017 in TCRdb). For the wider study: An earlier analysis of more than 550 of the donors reported 276 Gb of sequence data and 95 million to 140 million unique TCR beta sequences obtained from approximately 180 million T cells. About 300 gigabases of sequencing data and 75 million to 85 million unique TCR sequences made up an early release that covered nearly 650 HLA-typed donors. The genetic ancestry cluster associated with self-reported Caucasian donors included 81% of the roughly 400 genotyped donors. The study aimed to test whether signatures of past pathogen exposure could be identified by cataloging public T cell receptors. The study used immunosequencing to profile the T cell repertoires of around 600 subjects and linked those repertoires to cytomegalovirus serostatus. Along with the approximately 700-subject first cohort, a separate validation cohort of over a hundred different subjects was used. High-throughput TCR immunosequencing, statistical association of individual TCRs with disease status, and machine learning were combined to predict cytomegalovirus infection status. In a later analysis, previously published TCR beta repertoires from 666 donors were re-analyzed and high-resolution HLA genotyping was added so that TCR occurrence patterns could be studied. Rather than drawing on any new phenotypic data, the later analysis identified candidate immune exposures from TCR beta sequences and the way those sequences occurred across donors. An earlier analysis of 587 of the donors used high-throughput TCR beta sequencing to judge whether each TCR beta V gene segment behaved as functional or pseudogenic. Donor age, sex, ethnicity and CMV serostatus were compiled alongside the repertoire data. A later genetic analysis used genome-wide SNP genotypes for about 60% of the roughly 670 donors, treating that subset as a discovery cohort. Every discovery cohort repertoire had been produced on one sequencing platform. Class I and class II HLA loci were covered by the typing at four-digit resolution. The number of donors typed differed by locus, with about 629-630 for A, B, C, DRB1 and DQB1, 522 for DQA1, approximately 580 for DPA1, and approximately 470 for DPB1. Several DR-DQ haplotypes were handled as single units for association and clustering, since linkage in the cohort was strong. On average, over 200,000 unique TCR beta nucleotide sequences were sequenced per donor among a few hundred genotyped donors of the cohort, with roughly a sixth of those sequences being non-productive. What the research found in general, with its limitations: The authors suggested that the approach could potentially be generalized to other disease states and immunological phenotypes. The earlier analysis of approximately 590 of the donors excluded around 17 rarely observed V segments, including chromosome 9 orphons, because counts were too low. Correlated functional status among segregating V segments might reflect linkage disequilibrium, but an unknown experimental factor could not be ruled out. In a later analysis, most CMV-associated TCR beta chains were found to appear HLA-restricted, with HLA associations seemingly driven largely by CMV exposure. This cohort had only TCR beta chains sequenced, and the lack of alpha or paired-chain data limited which features could be detected. The study listed 164 TCR beta chains as associated with cytomegalovirus. Compared with equally common non-associated chains, HLA-associated TCR beta chains in a later analysis were more clonally expanded and had lower generation probabilities. When HLA alleles, especially DR and DQ, strongly co-occurred, attributing TCR associations to individual alleles was difficult. For the cohort, immune exposure information was limited to CMV serostatus. In a later analysis, TCR association rates were found to vary across HLA loci, with the most associated TCRs seen for DRB1 alleles and the fewest for HLA-C alleles. Roughly uniform sequencing depth across donors was assumed in presence/absence analyses, although this assumption may not hold. In vitro tests confirmed that a few of the cytomegalovirus-associated TCR beta chains recognize cytomegalovirus antigens. The classifier was reported to diagnose cytomegalovirus status with high specificity and sensitivity in both the original and validation cohorts. V-gene and J-gene trimming of TCR beta chains was associated with a missense DCLRE1C variant in a later genetic analysis, and the association was replicated in an independent cohort. Because some donors lacked HLA typing at each locus, the association tests relied only on the typed subset. Broadly in line with IMGT annotations, most TCR beta V segments showed up in productive rearrangements about 87% or about 30% of the time in an earlier analysis of under 700 of the donors. The sequencing pipeline was judged likely to have produced a cluster of highly shared sequence variants as a technical artifact. Most TCR sequences were observed very rarely across donors, whereas some public TCRs were present in many individuals. The 87-base-pair reads could not distinguish some IMGT-functional V segments, including TRBV6-2 and TRBV6-3, so those segments were excluded. A further reported finding was that TCR beta sequences accurately predicted the HLA-A and HLA-B alleles for most subjects in the first cohort. Specific HLA alleles were associated with 16,951 TCR beta sequences at a false discovery rate of 0.05 in a later analysis. Several of the top co-occurrence clusters appeared to be linked to parvovirus B19, influenza, CMV and Epstein-Barr virus, according to a later analysis. Compared with the roughly 670-donor mean, donors in an Asian-associated ancestry cluster had fewer N-insertions in productive TCRs, according to a later genetic analysis.

The cohort was made up of several hundred healthy bone marrow donors. All cohort members were sampled while nominally healthy, although unrecorded immune exposures were likely present. The donor tested CMV seronegative, placing the donor among the approximately 400 seronegative members of the cohort. Each donor provided a peripheral blood sample, and peripheral blood mononuclear cells were used for TCR beta sequencing. Genomic DNA extraction from the blood cell samples was performed with the Qiagen DNeasy Blood Extraction Kit. Turning to this clone: No cognate antigen has been identified for it. No per-base quality is available; no much larger clone lies one base away.

From V the trimming removes 7 bases and from J it removes 7 bases, while the gene matches leave 10 bases of the junction unaccounted for. Measured from the cysteine to the phenylalanine, the CDR3 is 15 residues long. Just CDR3 DNA is preserved here, 45 bases in frame from base 1. Via the germline V gene (reference sequence), CDR1 is LNHNV and CDR2 YYDKDF. Library creation used the immunoSEQ multiplex PCR assay. For the multiplex PCR, a mixture combining 60 forward primers for TCR Vbeta segments and 13 reverse primers for TCR Jbeta segments was used. A multiplex PCR assay on genomic DNA amplified the CDR3 region of rearranged TCR beta genes. Amplified TCR beta libraries were sequenced as 87-base-pair reads on the Illumina HiSeq System. The study's own analysis went as follows. In a later analysis, about 80 million unique TCR beta chains were counted across the 500 to 700 repertoires, and around 10 million of these chains were shared by at least two donors. Raw reads were error-corrected and collapsed into unique sequences with a nearest-neighbor algorithm that merged closely related sequences to remove PCR and sequencing errors. Alignment of CDR3 sequences to IMGT reference sequences was used to assign V, D and J gene segments. For a sequence to be retained, at least a six-nucleotide match to both a V gene segment and a J gene segment was required. Rearrangements were called productive when the CDR3 lacked stop codons and stayed in frame with V and J; all others were non-productive. CDR3 was defined according to IMGT convention as the region running from the second conserved V-encoded cysteine to the conserved J-encoded phenylalanine. Sequences without an unambiguous match to a single V gene segment were excluded from the earlier analysis of 500 to 700 of the donors. An earlier analysis of some 500 of the donors classified V segments as functional when productive rearrangements were above 56.7% and as segregating when the standard deviation between donors was above 5%. A statistical classification framework was built for diagnosing cytomegalovirus status from the catalog of TCR beta chain sequences. V and J gene assignment, in a later analysis, came from comparing TCR nucleotide sequences with IMGT/GENE-DB human TR gene sequences. The TCRdist pipeline was used in a later analysis to assign CDR3 sequences and most-parsimonious VDJ recombination scenarios. In a later analysis, each TCR beta chain was defined by its CDR3 amino acid sequence together with its V-gene family, and reads lacking a unique V-gene family were excluded. In a later analysis, some 600 highly shared, low-generation-probability nucleotide sequences were removed to address suspected cross-contamination and a sequencing artifact. In a later analysis, a clonal expansion index was calculated for each public chain from normalized within-repertoire ranks of inferred template counts. A later analysis computed generation probabilities with a VDJ recombination model fitted to out-of-frame rearrangements, and checked the results against IGoR. Hypergeometric tests were used in a later analysis to score TCR-TCR, TCR-HLA and TCR-CMV co-occurrence, with a repertoire-size bias correction applied to the TCR pairs. In a later analysis, false discovery rates were estimated by permuting HLA or CMV assignments 20 times. In a later analysis, co-occurring TCRs were grouped using DBSCAN, with TCRdist sequence similarity added in when clustering inside HLA-allele-positive subsets. Repertoires with fewer than 30,000 or more than 120,000 public chains, plus five repertoires with anomalous nucleotide sharing, were excluded from co-occurrence clustering. TCRdb carries this immuneACCESS record with in-frame sequences only. Its versions omit some clonotypes, under half of them owing to an unresolved V gene in the studies checked, with the rest unexplained. For V, J and clone size, that table is used; D and trimming come from the DNA. For this sample the table gives about 150,000 clones, of which about 61% were detected only once. The leading ten clones occupy approximately 1.7% of the sample.

The rearranged chain carries TRBV15 and TRBJ1-6; 7 nucleotides in the junction match TRBD1. The clonotype originates from a male donor in good health and CMV-seronegative. Sequenced material: PBMCs. The CDR3 loop reads CATTNRQGRNSPLHF. The DNA is as follows: TGTGCCACCACCAACCGACAGGGTAGAAATTCACCCCTCCACTTT.